This section outlines one T cell receptor (beta chain) sequence together with its context. The authors reverse transcribed all of the isolated RNA, so sequencing captured expressed TCRB transcripts. For naive, central memory and regulatory T cell samples, reads averaged roughly 3.5 million. The protocol was immunoSEQ multiplex PCR, while the TCRdb copy is restricted to in-frame clones and leaves out a portion. The repertoire holds approximately 400,000 clones, with over 12% as singletons. Germline V gene lookup returns CDR1 LGHNA and CDR2 YSLEER. There are 16 residues in the CDR3. After removal of 4 bases from V and 8 bases from J, the junction contained 12 bases not matched to a gene. Heparinised blood was drawn once per donor, averaging roughly 120 mL. The sample originates from a study of beta chain features in type 1 diabetes.

The sample consisted of naive CD4+ T cells from blood. The chain recombines TRBV4-3 with TRBJ2-1, with TRBD2 matching over 9 bases. This TCR came from a woman aged 18-29 years in good health. The chain's CDR3 is CASSPGEIAGVHEQFF. The CDR3 DNA sequence: TGCGCCAGCAGCCCTGGGGAAATAGCGGGAGTCCATGAGCAGTTCTTC.